The 12 T cell receptor beta chains below all came from one sample that was sequenced in a study of blood T cell repertoires in COVID-19. The protocol was immunoSEQ multiplex PCR, while the TCRdb copy is restricted to in-frame clones and leaves out a portion. The table records roughly 290,000 clones, about 86% of them present only once. The sample comprised peripheral blood. These TCRs come from a person aged 70 to 79 with COVID-19, enrolled during active disease.

The chain links TRBV7-6 to TRBJ2-6; 10 bases agree with TRBD2. V shed 4 bases, J shed 0 bases, and the junction held 6 bases outside the gene matches. This CDR3 spans 18 amino acids. Germline CDR1 SGHVS, CDR2 FNYEAQ. DNA for the CDR3: TGTGCCAGCAGCTCCATAGCGGGGGGATACTCTGGGGCCAACGTCCTGACTTTC. Residues: CASSSIAGGYSGANVLTF.

The chain employs TRBV30 and TRBJ2-5; 9 nucleotides line up with TRBD2. V lost 3 bases to trimming and J lost 5 bases; unmatched junction nucleotides: 10. CDR1 is GTSNPN and CDR2 is SVGIG in the germline V gene (reference sequence). The length of the CDR3 is 15 residues. The CDR3 coding sequence is TGTGCCTGGAGCATAGCGGGAGCAAGGGGGGAGACCCAGTACTTC. This gives the protein CAWSIAGARGETQYF.

In DNA, the CDR3 is TGTGCCAGCGAGCGGGGAGCGAACACCGGGGAGCTGTTTTTT. Protein: CASERGANTGELFF. V is TRBV14 and J is TRBJ2-2; the match to TRBD2 covers 7 bases. The CDR3 loop spans 14 amino acids. Germline CDR1 reads SGHDN; CDR2 reads FVKESK. Germline trimming cut 8 bases from V and 0 bases from J; bases unmatched to any gene: 3.

The genes are TRBV29-1 and TRBJ1-1; tentatively, D is TRBD1 (5 bases). This CDR3 is built from 13 residues. Trimming cost V 6 bases and J 0 bases, with 11 bases left between them. From germline, CDR1 is SQVTM and CDR2 ANQGSEA. DNA for the CDR3: TGCAGCGTGAGACTGGGGCTGAACACTGAAGCTTTCTTT. This translates into CSVRLGLNTEAFF.

This chain uses TRBV7-8 with TRBJ2-7; a weak D match, TRBD2 (5 bases). Germline V gives CDR1 SGHVS, CDR2 FQNEAQ. This CDR3 is 14 amino acids long. Trimming removed 3 bases from V and 2 bases from J, with 11 bases in between. Here the CDR3 DNA reads TGTGCCAGCAGCTTTCCGGGAAACACCTACGAGCAGTACTTC. Amino acid sequence: CASSFPGNTYEQYF.

This clone was recorded only once. The V gene is TRBV13, the J gene TRBJ2-5; a possible D gene is TRBD2 (5 bases). V lost 6 bases to trimming and J lost 5 bases, with 13 bases between them. This CDR3 is 13 amino acids long. Germline loops: CDR1 PRHDT, CDR2 FYEKMQ (reference sequence). The CDR3 DNA reads as TGTGCCAGCAGTCGGACCGGCGGGGAGACCCAGTACTTC. It codes for CASSRTGGETQYF.

The chain recombines TRBV7-9 with TRBJ1-1; the D is unclear. The germline gives CDR1 SEHNR, CDR2 FQNEAQ (reference sequence). The CDR3 is 13 residues long. V was shortened by 5 bases and J by 0 bases, with 7 bases between the two germline ends. The CDR3 region has the DNA TGTGCCAGCAGCGCTCAGATGAACACTGAAGCTTTCTTT. This sequence encodes CASSAQMNTEAFF. The entire variable domain, with the rest obtained from reference TRBV7-9 and TRBJ1-1, is as follows: DTGVSQNPRHKITKRGQNVTFRCDPISEHNRLYWYRQTLGQGPEFLTYFQNEAQLEKSRLLSDRFSAERPKGSFSTLEIQRTEQGDSAMYLCASSAQMNTEAFFGQGTRLTVV.

This chain links TRBV3-1 (or the pseudogene TRBV3-2) with TRBJ2-2, with TRBD1 matching 9 bases. With V trimmed by 3 bases and J by 6 bases, 5 bases remained unmatched. The germline CDR1 and CDR2 sequences are LGHDT and YNNKEL (reference sequence). The CDR3 is 15 amino acids. This CDR3 is CASSHGQGSPGELFF. As DNA, the CDR3 is TGTGCCAGCAGCCACGGACAGGGGAGCCCCGGGGAGCTGTTTTTT.

This clone was detected a few times. The genes are TRBV9 and TRBJ1-3; the match to TRBD1 covers 7 bases. The CDR3 extends over 14 amino acids. CDR1 is SGDLS, CDR2 YYNGEE, per germline. Unmatched junction bases numbered 5, after V lost 4 bases and J lost 4 bases. CDR3 nucleotide sequence: TGTGCCAGCAGCCTCACGGGACAGGGAAACACCATATATTTT. This encodes CASSLTGQGNTIYF.

This clone occurred once. This sequence joins TRBV9 and TRBJ1-3; 9 positions match TRBD1. Trimming took 0 bases from V and 3 from J; bases not matched to a gene: 1. The CDR3 consists of 15 residues. Germline CDR1 reads SGDLS; CDR2 reads YYNGEE. CDR3 sequence: CASSVGGQGGNTIYF. In DNA, the CDR3 is TGTGCCAGCAGCGTAGGGGGACAGGGTGGAAACACCATATATTTT.

The V call is TRBV5-5, the J call TRBJ2-7; perhaps TRBD1 as D (5 bases). Germline V CDR1 and CDR2: SGHKS, YYEKEE (reference sequence). Trimming left V 0 bases short and J 2 bases short, with 12 bases between. There are 15 residues in the CDR3. The CDR3 here is CASSLGQSKAYEQYF. The CDR3 bases are TGTGCCAGCAGCTTGGGACAGTCGAAGGCCTACGAGCAGTACTTC.

V gene TRBV29-1 combines with J gene TRBJ1-5; D is unclear. The CDR3 loop spans 13 amino acids. The germline gives CDR1 SQVTM, CDR2 ANQGSEA. V was shortened by 4 bases and J by 3 bases, with 10 bases between the two germline ends. The CDR3: CSVGAQTNQPQHF. Here the CDR3 DNA reads TGCAGCGTTGGGGCCCAGACCAATCAGCCCCAGCATTTT.